This T cell receptor (beta chain) comes out of a study of blood T cell repertoires in COVID-19. On the study more broadly: Sites in the United States, Italy and Spain provided acute and convalescent COVID-19 samples. Sources were T cells, B-cell-depleted T cells, or PBMCs; the material itself was cDNA or gDNA.

The germline gives CDR1 SGDLS, CDR2 YYNGEE. V trimming: 4 bases; J trimming: 2 bases; junction bases outside the gene matches: 6. The CDR3 extends over 18 amino acids. Study processing details: Quantification of nucleated cells was approximated via reference gene primer amplification. Data came from immunoSEQ multiplex PCR; TCRdb stores just in-frame clones and leaves some out. That table furnishes V, J and clone size, whereas the DNA furnished D and trimming. Of over 55,000 clones detected, around 87% appear once; the ten largest clones hold 4% to 5.5%. The sequenced sample consisted of peripheral blood. The TCR sequence derives from a man aged 45-65 years with active COVID-19. This sequence joins TRBV9 and TRBJ2-2; 15 bases fit TRBD2. The CDR3 sequence: CASSPRTSGRVNTGELFF. In DNA, the CDR3 is TGTGCCAGCAGCCCACGGACTAGCGGGAGGGTCAACACCGGGGAGCTGTTTTTT. The complete variable domain, with remaining parts taken from reference TRBV9 and TRBJ2-2, reads DSGVTQTPKHLITATGQRVTLRCSPRSGDLSVYWYQQSLDQGLQFLIQYYNGEERAKGNILERFSAQQFPDLHSELNLSSLELGDSALYFCASSPRTSGRVNTGELFFGEGSRLTVL.